The sequence of this T cell receptor beta chain was determined in a study of human T cells and chemical hapten exposure. Study details: The study sensitized with 2% DPC on a roughly 2 cm by roughly 2 cm patch of upper inner arm skin. Variability of per-sample TCR yields stemmed mainly from small differences in pooled library volume.

This clonotype has ten or more counts. Each CDR3 protein gets one entry after TCRdb re-called the RACE reads with MiXCR. Of tens of thousands of distinct CDR3 sequences listed, approximately 10% are singletons. Per germline, CDR1 MNHEY and CDR2 SMNVEV (reference sequence). V dropped 2 bases and J dropped 2 bases, with 13 bases sitting between them. This CDR3 is 15 amino acids long. Indicated time point: pre-sensitization, week 0. Treatment defined: therapeutic diphenylcyclopropenone sensitization with weekly scalp DPC. Alopecia patients deemed DPC-suitable, aged 18 to 70, excluding pregnancy. Sequences were derived from whole blood, sampled in connection with sensitization to the hapten diphenylcyclopropenone (DPC). The clonotype was recovered from a man aged 40-50 years with alopecia areata. Some clones in this sample may be carry-over from other donors' samples. V usage is TRBV27 and J usage is TRBJ2-7; weak D call: TRBD1 (5 bases). CDR3 sequence (DNA): TGTGCCAGCAGTTTAGGGCAGGGAAACCCCTACGAGCAGTACTTC. It encodes CASSLGQGNPYEQYF.